One and the same sample provided the 6 T cell receptor beta chains below, sequenced in a study of cytomegalovirus exposure and HLA in healthy donors (dated by TCRdb to 2015 to 2018). Library prep was done by the immunoSEQ multiplex PCR assay. A mixture of 60 forward primers for TCR Vbeta segments and 13 reverse primers for TCR Jbeta segments was used in the multiplex PCR. In its TCRdb copy, this immuneACCESS table keeps in-frame sequences only and misses some clones. Where compared with another copy, unresolved V genes explain less than half of these, and the others have no known cause. In all, the sample holds roughly 190,000 clones, and around four fifths of those were seen once. The ten largest clones capture approximately 1.8% of the sample. The sample taken for sequencing was PBMCs. The receptor source for this set is a man aged 35 to 55 in good health and CMV-seropositive.

This chain links TRBV11-2 with TRBJ2-7; D perhaps matches TRBD1 (6 bases). The V end was cut by 6 bases, the J end by 1 base, with 13 bases between. Germline V CDR1 and CDR2: SGHAT, FQNNGV. The CDR3 covers 14 residues. The CDR3 is CASSQGHMSYEQYF. For the CDR3, the DNA is TGTGCCAGCAGTCAGGGGCACATGTCCTACGAGCAGTACTTC.

The V and J genes are TRBV18 and TRBJ2-5; 13 bases are shared with TRBD2. Trimming took 3 bases from V and 0 from J; bases not matched to a gene: 4. The CDR3 has 17 residues. Germline V gene lookup returns CDR1 KGHSH and CDR2 LQKENI. The CDR3 nucleotides read TGTGCCAGCTCACCGCAGGGACTAGCGGGATACCAAGAGACCCAGTACTTC. It yields the protein CASSPQGLAGYQETQYF.

This clone was seen a single time. The rearrangement links TRBV15 to TRBJ2-7, with 9 bases identical to TRBD1. Germline CDR1 is LNHNV and CDR2 is YYDKDF (reference sequence). Losses at the gene ends were 4 bases for V and 4 bases for J; bases not matched to a gene: 11. This CDR3 is 16 amino acids long. CDR3 loop: CATSKGSGDRAYEQYF. The CDR3 bases are TGTGCCACCAGCAAAGGCTCGGGGGACAGGGCATACGAGCAGTACTTC.

This chain joins TRBV11-3 and TRBJ2-1, with 14 bases aligning to TRBD2. V was pared by 5 bases and J by 9 bases, with 6 bases of the junction left unmatched. CDR3 length equals 15 residues. Germline values: CDR1 SGHNT, CDR2 YENEEA. CDR3 nucleotides: TGTGCCAGCAGCCCTGGGACTAGCGGGAGAACTGAGCAGTTCTTC. As protein: CASSPGTSGRTEQFF.

The chain employs TRBV29-1 and TRBJ2-7; 12 bases are a match to TRBD1. Losses at the gene ends were 3 bases for V and 5 bases for J; bases not matched to a gene: 8. CDR1 is SQVTM, CDR2 ANQGSEA, per germline. The CDR3 runs 15 residues. The CDR3 protein is CSVEGGTGGVDEQYF. In DNA form, the CDR3 reads TGCAGCGTTGAGGGAGGGACAGGGGGCGTTGACGAGCAGTACTTC.

V and J are TRBV30 and TRBJ1-2; TRBD1 matches at 8 bases. The germline CDR1 and CDR2 sequences are GTSNPN and SVGIG (reference sequence). The CDR3 extends over 12 amino acids. The J segment lost 6 bases and the V segment lost 5 bases, leaving 5 bases of the junction unmatched. Here the CDR3 DNA reads TGTGCCTGGGGGCAGGGGGCGCATGGCTACACCTTC. It yields the protein CAWGQGAHGYTF.